One and the same sample provided the 10 T cell receptor beta chains below, sequenced in a study of blood T cell repertoires in COVID-19. Generated by immunoSEQ multiplex PCR, the TCRdb table keeps only in-frame clones and is missing some. This sample carries about 44,000 clones, roughly 87% of them seen once, and the ten largest clones take about 14%. The sequencing input was peripheral blood. Every receptor here comes from a man aged 65 to 79 with active COVID-19.

The chain is built from TRBV19 and TRBJ2-3, with TRBD1 as a possible D gene (5 bases). The germline V gene encodes CDR1 LNHDA and CDR2 SQIVND (reference sequence). V shed 7 bases and J shed 2 bases, with 16 bases lying between them. This CDR3 region has 15 residues. The CDR3 is CASNPTASYTDTQYF. As DNA, the CDR3 is TGTGCCAGTAATCCGACAGCAAGTTACACAGATACGCAGTATTTT.

The V call is TRBV5-4, the J call TRBJ2-7, with D unclear. Germline loops: CDR1 SGHNT, CDR2 YYREEE (reference sequence). V lost 0 bases and J lost 2, with 12 bases in between. The CDR3 length is 15 residues. Here the CDR3 DNA reads TGTGCCAGCAGCTTGGCAGGCACCTACCCCTACGAGCAGTACTTC. Translating gives CASSLAGTYPYEQYF.

The chain uses TRBV5-8 and TRBJ2-2; TRBD1 matches 9 bases. CDR1 is SGHTS, CDR2 YDEGEE, per germline. Trimming took 2 bases from V and 3 from J; bases not matched to a gene: 14. The CDR3 is made up of 19 amino acids. The CDR3 region has the DNA TGTGCCAGCAGCTTTACGACCGGGACAGGGAAGTCGGACACCGGGGAGCTGTTTTTT. Translation gives CASSFTTGTGKSDTGELFF.

V gene TRBV5-5 combines with J gene TRBJ1-2; a possible D gene is TRBD1 (5 bases). The germline V and J ends were trimmed by 1 base and 2 bases, with 15 bases remaining between them. The germline CDR1 and CDR2 sequences are SGHKS and YYEKEE (reference sequence). The CDR3 loop spans 16 amino acids. CDR3 protein: CASSLFLVGANYGYTF. For the CDR3, the DNA is TGTGCCAGCAGCTTGTTTCTGGTAGGGGCGAACTATGGCTACACCTTC.

V gene TRBV9 combines with J gene TRBJ2-1, with 7 bases that match TRBD2. V gave up 3 bases and J gave up 6 bases; unmatched junction bases: 3. This CDR3 is 13 amino acids long. Germline loops: CDR1 SGDLS, CDR2 YYNGEE. CDR3 protein: CASSATGGNEQFF. CDR3 coding DNA: TGTGCCAGCAGCGCGACGGGGGGCAATGAGCAGTTCTTC. Based on the CDR3 plus reference TRBV9 and TRBJ2-1, the full variable domain is DSGVTQTPKHLITATGQRVTLRCSPRSGDLSVYWYQQSLDQGLQFLIQYYNGEERAKGNILERFSAQQFPDLHSELNLSSLELGDSALYFCASSATGGNEQFFGPGTRLTVL.

This chain uses TRBV7-2 with TRBJ1-2; TRBD1 matches at 7 bases. The ends lost 6 bases at V and 0 bases at J; junction bases unmatched: 4. CDR1 is SGHTA and CDR2 is FQGNSA in the germline V gene. CDR3 length equals 14 residues. The CDR3 reads CASREQGSNYGYTF. CDR3 bases: TGTGCCAGCAGAGAACAGGGGTCTAACTATGGCTACACCTTC.

The rearrangement joins TRBV7-9 to TRBJ2-7; D is ambiguous. The CDR3 consists of 12 residues. Trimming removed 4 bases from V and 0 bases from J, with 4 bases in between. Germline V gene sequence: CDR1 SEHNR, CDR2 FQNEAQ (reference sequence). For the CDR3, the DNA is TGTGCCAGCAGCTCGAGCTCCTACGAGCAGTACTTC. Residues: CASSSSSYEQYF.

The chain joins TRBV6-2 or TRBV6-3 to TRBJ2-5, with 10 bases that match TRBD1. In germline, CDR1 is MNHEY, CDR2 SVGEGT. This CDR3 has 14 amino acids. J gave up 1 base and V 5 bases, and 1 base lay outside the gene matches. For the CDR3, the DNA is TGTGCCAGCAGTCGGACAGGGGGCCAAGAGACCCAGTACTTC. Translated: CASSRTGGQETQYF.

V gene TRBV24-1 combines with J gene TRBJ2-1; 11 nucleotides agree with TRBD2. The V gene's germline CDR1 is KGHDR and CDR2 SFDVKD. J lost 7 bases, V lost 5 bases, and 9 bases had no gene match. The length of the CDR3 is 16 residues. The CDR3 loop reads CATSGASGGPGNEQFF. CDR3 sequence (DNA): TGTGCCACCAGTGGGGCTAGCGGGGGGCCGGGGAATGAGCAGTTCTTC.

The V gene is TRBV6-2 or TRBV6-3, the J gene TRBJ1-3; no definite D call. The CDR3 consists of 13 residues. Germline V lookup: CDR1 MNHEY, CDR2 SVGEGT. V was clipped by 2 bases and J by 3 bases, with 5 bases between them. CDR3 bases: TGTGCCAGCAGTTACAGCGATGGAAACACCATATATTTT. It codes for CASSYSDGNTIYF.